Listed here are 23 T cell receptor beta chains from one sample, sequenced in a study of blood T cell repertoires in COVID-19. Here immunoSEQ multiplex PCR was the method, and the copy in TCRdb shows in-frame clones only, minus some. The table records some 500,000 clones, roughly 90% of them present only once. The sample consisted of PBMCs or T cells enriched from blood (not recorded which). The receptors come from a woman in her forties who had recovered from COVID-19.

This clone was counted only a few times. The rearrangement joins TRBV27 to TRBJ2-7; D gene uncertain. Between the trimmed V and J ends, which lost 1 base and 0 bases, there was a span of 10 bases. Looked up from germline, CDR1 is MNHEY and CDR2 is SMNVEV (reference sequence). The CDR3 is made up of 15 amino acids. The CDR3 sequence: CASSLFGLDSYEQYF. The DNA of the CDR3 is TGTGCCAGCAGTTTATTCGGGTTAGACTCCTACGAGCAGTACTTC.

The chain links TRBV6-5 to TRBJ1-1; possibly TRBD1 for D (6 bases). Per the germline V gene, CDR1 is MNHEY and CDR2 is SVGAGI. Trimming removed 4 bases at V and 0 bases at J, with 15 bases between. The CDR3 spans 16 residues. Here the CDR3 reads CASSFGPQGLNTEAFF. Written as DNA, the CDR3 is TGTGCCAGCAGTTTTGGACCACAGGGCTTGAACACTGAAGCTTTCTTT.

The rearrangement uses TRBV29-1 and TRBJ2-7; possible D gene TRBD1, 6 bases. The CDR3 covers 13 residues. Trimming pared 8 bases from V and 3 bases from J, leaving 17 bases between. Germline V CDR1 and CDR2: SQVTM, ANQGSEA. CDR3 amino acids: CSRNTGLLYEQYF. DNA of the CDR3: TGCAGCCGGAATACAGGGTTACTCTACGAGCAGTACTTC.

This chain uses TRBV12-3 or TRBV12-4 with TRBJ1-2; no definite D call. Trimming cost V 3 bases and J 7 bases, with 9 bases left between them. The CDR3 is 12 amino acids. This chain's CDR3 is CASSFWEFGYTF. The CDR3 DNA sequence: TGTGCCAGCAGTTTTTGGGAGTTTGGCTACACCTTC.

On this clone itself: Other DNA sequences in the sample encode the same CDR3. This chain links TRBV15 with TRBJ2-3; no definite D call. The germline V gene encodes CDR1 LNHNV and CDR2 YYDKDF (reference sequence). Deletions cut 0 bases from V and 6 bases from J, with 7 bases between. This CDR3 comprises 13 residues. The CDR3 nucleotides read TGTGCCACCAGCAGAGATCGCGAGGATACGCAGTATTTT. Translating gives CATSRDREDTQYF. Full variable domain (missing parts from reference TRBV15 and TRBJ2-3): DAMVIQNPRYQVTQFGKPVTLSCSQTLNHNVMYWYQQKSSQAPKLLFHYYDKDFNNEADTPDNFQSRRPNTSFCFLDIRSPGLGDTAMYLCATSRDREDTQYFGPGTRLTVL.

The chain couples TRBV4-3 to TRBJ2-2; 10 positions match TRBD2. The CDR3 totals 18 residues. V dropped 1 base and J dropped 6; count of bases not matched to a gene: 11. Germline V CDR1 and CDR2: LGHNA, YSLEER. The CDR3 region is CASSQARSGRADSGELFF. Written as DNA, the CDR3 is TGCGCCAGCAGCCAAGCGAGGAGCGGGAGGGCCGATTCCGGGGAGCTGTTTTTT.

J is TRBJ2-7 and V is TRBV28; the match to TRBD2 covers 12 bases. V shed 4 bases, J shed 0 bases, and the junction held 1 base outside the gene matches. The V gene's germline CDR1 is MDHEN and CDR2 SYDVKM. The CDR3 totals 15 residues. CDR3 residues: CASSSLAGGSYEQYF. DNA for the CDR3: TGTGCCAGCAGTTCACTAGCGGGAGGCTCCTACGAGCAGTACTTC.

The V and J genes are TRBV4-3 and TRBJ2-4, with D unresolved. V lost 0 bases to trimming and J lost 0 bases, with 9 bases between them. The germline V gene has CDR1 LGHNA and CDR2 YSLEER. This CDR3 comprises 16 residues. The CDR3, as DNA: TGCGCCAGCAGCCAAGAGAGCCGTACAGCCAAAAACATTCAGTACTTC. Amino acids: CASSQESRTAKNIQYF.

The genes are TRBV6-6 and TRBJ1-5; a possible D gene is TRBD1 (6 bases). The CDR3 has 14 amino acids. In germline, CDR1 is MNHNY, CDR2 SVGAGI (reference sequence). V lost 6 bases, J lost 6 bases, and 15 bases lay in between. CDR3 sequence: CASRPGDRRQPQHF. CDR3 DNA sequence: TGTGCCAGCAGGCCAGGGGATAGGCGTCAGCCCCAGCATTTT.

V usage is TRBV24-1 and J usage is TRBJ2-1; 7 nucleotides line up with TRBD2. J lost 6 bases, V lost 4 bases, and 14 bases had no gene match. The CDR3 is 17 residues long. The germline V gene encodes CDR1 KGHDR and CDR2 SFDVKD. The CDR3 region is CATSDPLRGERGNEQFF. The CDR3, as DNA: TGTGCCACCAGTGACCCACTTCGGGGGGAACGGGGCAATGAGCAGTTCTTC.

V usage is TRBV7-9 and J usage is TRBJ2-7; 9 bases match TRBD1. This CDR3 region has 16 residues. Germline V gene lookup returns CDR1 SEHNR and CDR2 FQNEAQ (reference sequence). V dropped 5 bases and J dropped 3; count of bases not matched to a gene: 11. In DNA, the CDR3 is TGTGCCAGCAGCCCAGCTCGACAGGGGGTATACTACGAGCAGTACTTC. Protein product: CASSPARQGVYYEQYF. The variable domain in full, completed from reference TRBV7-9 and TRBJ2-7, reads DTGVSQNPRHKITKRGQNVTFRCDPISEHNRLYWYRQTLGQGPEFLTYFQNEAQLEKSRLLSDRFSAERPKGSFSTLEIQRTEQGDSAMYLCASSPARQGVYYEQYFGPGTRLTVT.

The V gene is TRBV5-4, the J gene TRBJ1-2, with a possible D match to TRBD1 (6 bases). Trimming removed 3 bases at V and 2 bases at J, with 17 bases between. This CDR3 comprises 16 residues. CDR1 and CDR2 (germline): SGHNT, YYREEE (reference sequence). The CDR3 region has the DNA TGTGCCAGCAGCTCCGGGACACCAGTGGCCAACTATGGCTACACCTTC. It encodes CASSSGTPVANYGYTF. Supplemented by reference TRBV5-4 and TRBJ1-2, the full variable domain reads ETGVTQSPTHLIKTRGQQVTLRCSSQSGHNTVSWYQQALGQGPQFIFQYYREEENGRGNFPPRFSGLQFPNYSSELNVNALELDDSALYLCASSSGTPVANYGYTFGSGTRLTVV.

The V call is TRBV19, the J call TRBJ2-2; 7 bases match TRBD2. Trimming removed 10 bases from V and 1 base from J; junction bases left unmatched: 15. The germline gives CDR1 LNHDA, CDR2 SQIVND (reference sequence). The CDR3 runs 17 residues. The CDR3 nucleotides are TGTGCCACCTCACCGTCGGGACTAAAGGGGAACACCGGGGAGCTGTTTTTT. Translating gives CATSPSGLKGNTGELFF. Full variable domain (remainder filled in from reference TRBV19 and TRBJ2-2): DGGITQSPKYLFRKEGQNVTLSCEQNLNHDAMYWYRQDPGQGLRLIYYSQIVNDFQKGDIAEGYSVSREKKESFPLTVTSAQKNPTAFYLCATSPSGLKGNTGELFFGEGSRLTVL.

The rearrangement uses TRBV2 and TRBJ2-2; D is unresolved. From germline, CDR1 is SNHLY and CDR2 FYNNEI. The CDR3 runs 13 residues. Deletions cut 4 bases from V and 5 bases from J, with 8 bases between. The CDR3 region is CASSVTSTGELFF. The CDR3 DNA reads TGTGCCAGCAGTGTCACATCGACCGGGGAGCTGTTTTTT.

Turning to this clone: Sequence at one end of the junction differs from germline and may be a read error. This chain uses TRBV5-1 with TRBJ2-4; 11 bases agree with TRBD2. CDR1 and CDR2 (germline): SGHRS, YFSETQ. The CDR3 is 16 residues long. Here the CDR3 reads CASSLQLTSGIFSLHF. DNA for the CDR3: TGCGCCAGCAGCTTGCAACTGACTAGCGGGATTTTCTCTTTGCACTTC.

This chain joins TRBV11-3 and TRBJ2-7; a weak D match, TRBD2 (6 bases). The ends were cut back, 0 bases at V and 6 bases at J, with 15 bases in the middle. Germline V gene lookup returns CDR1 SGHNT and CDR2 YENEEA. The CDR3 is 15 amino acids. The CDR3 bases are TGTGCCAGCAGCTTAGATGGCGCGGGATTTGCCGAGCAGTACTTC. Protein sequence: CASSLDGAGFAEQYF.

In its sample, this clone was seen once. This chain uses TRBV6-4 with TRBJ1-1, with D tentatively TRBD1 (5 bases). V shed 0 bases and J shed 1 base, with 15 bases lying between them. Germline V gene sequence: CDR1 MRHNA, CDR2 SNTAGT. This CDR3 is 17 amino acids long. In nucleotides, the CDR3 is TGTGCCAGCAGTGACTCAGAAGGGGTTGTGGAGAACACTGAAGCTTTCTTT. This translates into CASSDSEGVVENTEAFF.

The V and J genes are TRBV5-1 and TRBJ1-2; no reliable D call. V dropped 0 bases and J dropped 8 bases, with 14 bases sitting between them. CDR3 length equals 14 residues. Per germline, CDR1 SGHRS and CDR2 YFSETQ. The CDR3 loop reads CASSLEGGQIGYTF. DNA of the CDR3: TGCGCCAGCAGCTTGGAAGGAGGGCAAATAGGCTACACCTTC.

This chain connects TRBV4-1 to TRBJ2-2; TRBD1 agrees at 7 bases. This CDR3 spans 17 amino acids. V was pared by 1 base and J by 5 bases, with 10 bases of the junction left unmatched. Per the germline V gene, CDR1 is MGHRA and CDR2 is YSYEKL. In DNA form, the CDR3 reads TGCGCCAGCAGCCAAGCCTCCGGGACAGAATTAACCGGGGAGCTGTTTTTT. Encoded protein: CASSQASGTELTGELFF.

The genes are TRBV15 and TRBJ1-3, with unresolved D. CDR1 LNHNV and CDR2 YYDKDF come from the germline V gene (reference sequence). This CDR3 has 14 residues. Trimming removed 5 bases from V and 0 bases from J, with 8 bases in between. CDR3 in amino acids: CATSSWASGNTIYF. The CDR3 DNA sequence: TGTGCCACCAGCTCGTGGGCCTCTGGAAACACCATATATTTT.

The V call is TRBV5-6, the J call TRBJ2-7; no clear D. With 0 bases removed from V and 4 bases from J, the gap between germline ends came to 11 bases. The CDR3 is 14 amino acids. Germline lookup yields CDR1 SGHDT and CDR2 YYEEEE. CDR3 DNA: TGTGCCAGCAGCTTGGGGCGGAGACCTTACGAGCAGTACTTC. As protein: CASSLGRRPYEQYF.

The chain's CDR3 is CASSVEDIPGNTIYF. DNA for the CDR3: TGTGCCAGCAGCGTAGAGGACATTCCTGGAAACACCATATATTTT. The chain links TRBV9 to TRBJ1-3; D might be TRBD1 (5 bases). The V gene lost 0 bases and the J gene lost 2 bases, with 9 bases spanning the gap. Germline CDR1 SGDLS, CDR2 YYNGEE. This CDR3 contains 15 residues.

The rearrangement links TRBV7-6 to TRBJ2-5, with 16 nucleotides matching TRBD2. The CDR3 length is 18 residues. V shed 5 bases, J shed 2 bases, and the junction held 8 bases outside the gene matches. Germline values: CDR1 SGHVS, CDR2 FNYEAQ. The CDR3 protein is CASSPGTSGRANQETQYF. The CDR3 region has the DNA TGTGCCAGCAGCCCCGGGACTAGCGGGAGGGCTAATCAAGAGACCCAGTACTTC. The variable domain in full, completed from reference TRBV7-6 and TRBJ2-5, reads GAGVSQSPRYKVTKRGQDVALRCDPISGHVSLYWYRQALGQGPEFLTYFNYEAQQDKSGLPNDRFSAERPEGSISTLTIQRTEQRDSAMYRCASSPGTSGRANQETQYFGPGTRLLVL.